This TCR beta chain emerged from a study of blood T cells in healthy people across ages. Total RNA extracted from each sample amounted to at least 6 micrograms. The CDR3 is 14 amino acids. Germline V CDR1 and CDR2: SEHNR, FQNEAQ (reference sequence). Trimming cost V 5 bases and J 4 bases, with 14 bases left between them. A sample-barcoded 5' primer and a J-beta primer mix were used in a second PCR of about 7 to 11 cycles. In TCRdb, the 5' RACE reads were re-called with MiXCR into one record per CDR3 protein. Of approximately 690,000 distinct CDR3 sequences listed, about 54% were seen once; the top ten hold approximately 37%.

V gene TRBV7-9 combines with J gene TRBJ1-2; perhaps TRBD1 as D (6 bases). The clonotype originates from a man between 60 and 70 years old in good health. The sequencing input was blood. As DNA, the CDR3 is TGTGCCAGCAGCGTAGGGGGGGAGGCCTATGGCTACACCTTC. Protein sequence: CASSVGGEAYGYTF.